This paragraph reports one T cell receptor beta chain. Germline is not matched at one junction end, which may reflect a read error. The sample belongs to a study of blood T cell repertoires in COVID-19. As for the study in general: From T cells, B-cell-depleted T cells, or PBMCs came the material, which was cDNA or gDNA.

Looked up from germline, CDR1 is MNHNS and CDR2 is SASEGT. The length of the CDR3 is 13 residues. Seattle patients were enrolled during active infection and followed longitudinally. Authors' processing steps: Amplification of reference gene primers provided the estimated nucleated cell counts. TCRdb's table, derived via immunoSEQ multiplex PCR, lists solely in-frame clones and lacks some. Clone size and the V and J calls come from that table; the DNA yielded D and trimming. The sample includes 300,000 to 350,000 clones, 90% of them seen just once. Source material: peripheral blood. This sequence originates from a woman aged 30 to 39 with COVID-19, enrolled during active disease. This chain connects TRBV6-1 to TRBJ1-2; 7 bases are shared with TRBD1. Here the CDR3 reads CASSEARTGHFCF. CDR3 in DNA: TGTGCCAGCAGTGAAGCACGGACAGGACACTTCTGCTTC.